The rows below give T cell receptor beta chains drawn from one sample of a study of long-term antiretroviral therapy in people with HIV. TCRdb's copy holds only in-frame clones and misses some; the assay was immunoSEQ multiplex PCR. The sample holds 25,000 to 30,000 clones, roughly 92% seen once. Specimen: unsorted PBMCs, collected less than 6.8 years after starting antiretroviral therapy. These receptors all stem from a woman in her thirties or forties with HIV. Each CDR3 is given with its conserved first and last residue. D genes are given only for firm matches. Where a row states a size, it is once, few, many or the class of an expanded clone; other rows omit it.

CDR3,DNA,length,D,J,size,V
CASSQPLTNTEAFF,TGCGCCAGCAGCCAGCCCCTAACGAACACTGAAGCTTTCTTT,14,-,TRBJ1-1,-,TRBV4-1
CASSLDRVNTEAFF,TGTGCCAGCAGCTTAGACAGGGTGAACACTGAAGCTTTCTTT,14,-,TRBJ1-1,-,TRBV7-8
CASSEGQGVNEQYF,TGCGCCAGCAGCGAGGGACAGGGCGTCAACGAGCAGTACTTC,14,TRBD1,TRBJ2-7,-,TRBV5-1
CASSSATELGSYGYTF,TGTGCCAGCAGCTCGGCCACAGAATTAGGGAGCTATGGCTACACCTTC,16,-,TRBJ1-2,-,TRBV5-5
CASSLGGGDTEAFF,TGCGCCAGCAGCTTGGGAGGGGGGGACACTGAAGCTTTCTTT,14,-,TRBJ1-1,-,TRBV5-1
CASRKTGQGDSEAFF,TGCGCCAGCAGAAAAACTGGACAGGGGGACTCTGAAGCTTTCTTT,15,TRBD1,TRBJ1-1,few,TRBV5-1
CASSVGANGREKLFF,TGTGCCAGCAGTGTCGGGGCTAATGGCCGAGAAAAACTGTTTTTT,15,-,TRBJ1-4,-,TRBV9
CASSSPQGAEAFF,TGTGCTAGCAGCTCTCCACAGGGGGCTGAGGCTTTCTTT,13,TRBD1,TRBJ1-1,-,TRBV7-7
CASSSPGQGYYNEQFF,TGTGCCAGCAGCTCCCCGGGACAGGGTTACTACAATGAGCAGTTCTTC,16,TRBD1,TRBJ2-1,-,TRBV7-6
CASSPHRGRSTEAFF,TGTGCCAGCAGCCCCCACCGGGGGCGAAGCACTGAAGCTTTCTTT,15,-,TRBJ1-1,-,TRBV7-9
CATRTTGSSQYF,TGTGCCACCAGGACCACAGGGAGTTCGCAGTATTTT,12,-,TRBJ2-3,few,TRBV15
CASSTGQGGTEAFF,TGTGCCAGCAGCACGGGACAGGGTGGCACTGAAGCTTTCTTT,14,TRBD1,TRBJ1-1,-,TRBV5-6
CASSEFGRGGPRETQYF,TGTGCCAGCAGTGAATTTGGACGGGGGGGTCCCCGGGAGACCCAGTACTTC,17,TRBD2,TRBJ2-5,once,TRBV6-1
CASGLGQGEEKLFF,TGCGCCAGCGGACTGGGACAGGGGGAAGAAAAACTGTTTTTT,14,TRBD1,TRBJ1-4,-,TRBV5-1
CASNSVGLDYGYTF,TGTGCCAGTAACAGCGTGGGGCTCGACTATGGCTACACCTTC,14,-,TRBJ1-2,-,TRBV19
CASSERPQGFNQPQHF,TGTGCCAGCAGTGAAAGGCCACAGGGGTTCAATCAGCCCCAGCATTTT,16,TRBD1,TRBJ1-5,-,TRBV6-1
CASSSGGNQPQHF,TGTGCCAGCAGCTCCGGAGGAAATCAGCCCCAGCATTTT,13,-,TRBJ1-5,-,TRBV5-6